This T cell receptor (beta chain) derives from a study of CD8+ T cells in alopecia areata. General study results and limits: Sequence data from scalp samples additionally include resident alphabeta T cells of normal skin. Lesional scalp exceeded normal scalp in clonality, especially in alopecia totalis/universalis.

Per the germline V gene, CDR1 is SGHRS and CDR2 is YFSETQ. This CDR3 comprises 15 residues. V was pared by 0 bases and J by 4 bases, with 11 bases between. Collection of lesional scalp punch biopsies and peripheral blood was performed in alopecia areata patients. This clone occurred once. Its specificity is not known. RNA was isolated and reverse transcribed to cDNA, the sequencing template. TCRdb's table, derived via immunoSEQ multiplex PCR, lists solely in-frame clones and lacks some. The table has about 110,000 clones, 55% to 70% seen once; the top ten hold 20% to 25%. The specimen sequenced was NKG2D-low CD8+ T cells sorted from blood. The receptor comes from a human donor with alopecia areata. The chain carries TRBV5-1 and TRBJ2-1; D could derive from TRBD1 or TRBD2 (5 bases each). CDR3 nucleotide sequence: TGCGCCAGCAGCTTGGTCCGGGACCGATACAATGAGCAGTTCTTC. Amino acids: CASSLVRDRYNEQFF.